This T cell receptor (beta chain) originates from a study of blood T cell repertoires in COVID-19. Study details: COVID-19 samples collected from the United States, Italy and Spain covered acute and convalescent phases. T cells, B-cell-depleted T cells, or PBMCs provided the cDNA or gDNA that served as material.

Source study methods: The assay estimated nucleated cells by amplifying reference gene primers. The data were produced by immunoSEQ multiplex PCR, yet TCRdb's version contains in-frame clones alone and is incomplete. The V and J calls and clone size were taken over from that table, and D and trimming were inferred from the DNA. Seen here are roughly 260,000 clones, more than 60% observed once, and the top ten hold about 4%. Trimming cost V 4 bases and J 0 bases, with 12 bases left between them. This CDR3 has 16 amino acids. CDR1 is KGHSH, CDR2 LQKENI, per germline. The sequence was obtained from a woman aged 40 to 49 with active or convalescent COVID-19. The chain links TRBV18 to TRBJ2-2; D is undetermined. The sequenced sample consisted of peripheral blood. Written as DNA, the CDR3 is TGTGCCAGCTCACTAACCGGTACCCCGAACACCGGGGAGCTGTTTTTT. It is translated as CASSLTGTPNTGELFF. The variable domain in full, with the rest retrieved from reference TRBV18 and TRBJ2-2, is NAGVMQNPRHLVRRRGQEARLRCSPMKGHSHVYWYRQLPEEGLKFMVYLQKENIIDESGMPKERFSAEFPKEGPSILRIQQVVRGDSAAYFCASSLTGTPNTGELFFGEGSRLTVL.